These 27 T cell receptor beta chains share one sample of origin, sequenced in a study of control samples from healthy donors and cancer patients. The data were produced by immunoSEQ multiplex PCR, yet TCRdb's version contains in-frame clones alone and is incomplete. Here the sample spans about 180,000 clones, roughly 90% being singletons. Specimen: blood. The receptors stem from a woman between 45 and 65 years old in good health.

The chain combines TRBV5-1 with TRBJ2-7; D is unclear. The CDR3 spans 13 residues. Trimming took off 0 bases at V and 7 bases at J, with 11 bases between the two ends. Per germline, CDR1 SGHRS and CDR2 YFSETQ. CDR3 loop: CASSLEPLREQYF. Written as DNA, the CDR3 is TGCGCCAGCAGCTTGGAGCCCCTGAGGGAGCAGTACTTC.

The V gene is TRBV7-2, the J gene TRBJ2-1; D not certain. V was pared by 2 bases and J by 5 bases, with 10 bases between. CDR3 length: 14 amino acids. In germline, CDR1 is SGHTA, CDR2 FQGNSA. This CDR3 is CASSLRYTDNEQFF. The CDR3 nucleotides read TGTGCCAGCAGCTTAAGGTACACAGACAATGAGCAGTTCTTC.

The CDR3 coding sequence is TGTGCCAGCAGCCCCTTAGGGCAGGCCGACTATGGCTACACCTTC. It encodes CASSPLGQADYGYTF. This chain joins TRBV3-1 (or the pseudogene TRBV3-2) and TRBJ1-2; D is undetermined. Trimming removed 4 bases at V and 3 bases at J, with 15 bases between. Germline V gene data show CDR1 as LGHDT and CDR2 as YNNKEL (reference sequence). The CDR3 loop spans 15 amino acids.

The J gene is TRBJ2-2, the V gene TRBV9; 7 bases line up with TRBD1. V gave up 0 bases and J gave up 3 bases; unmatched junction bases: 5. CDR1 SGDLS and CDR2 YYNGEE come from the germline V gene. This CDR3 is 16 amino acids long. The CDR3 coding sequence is TGTGCCAGCAGCGTAGACCAGGGGGAGCACACCGGGGAGCTGTTTTTT. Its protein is CASSVDQGEHTGELFF. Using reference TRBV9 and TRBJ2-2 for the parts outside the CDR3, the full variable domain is DSGVTQTPKHLITATGQRVTLRCSPRSGDLSVYWYQQSLDQGLQFLIQYYNGEERAKGNILERFSAQQFPDLHSELNLSSLELGDSALYFCASSVDQGEHTGELFFGEGSRLTVL.

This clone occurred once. The CDR3 spells CAWSKVQGGNQPQHF. As DNA, the CDR3 is TGTGCCTGGAGTAAAGTACAGGGCGGCAATCAGCCCCAGCATTTT. V usage is TRBV30 and J usage is TRBJ1-5; D perhaps matches TRBD1 (6 bases). CDR3 length: 15 amino acids. Trimming cost V 2 bases and J 2 bases, with 13 bases left between them. The germline V gene encodes CDR1 GTSNPN and CDR2 SVGIG (reference sequence).

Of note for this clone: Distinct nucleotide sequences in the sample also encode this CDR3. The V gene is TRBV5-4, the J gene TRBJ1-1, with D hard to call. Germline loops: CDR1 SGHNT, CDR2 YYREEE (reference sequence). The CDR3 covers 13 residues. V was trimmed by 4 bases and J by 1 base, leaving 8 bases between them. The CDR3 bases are TGTGCCAGCAGCCGGACTGAGAACACTGAAGCTTTCTTT. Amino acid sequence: CASSRTENTEAFF.

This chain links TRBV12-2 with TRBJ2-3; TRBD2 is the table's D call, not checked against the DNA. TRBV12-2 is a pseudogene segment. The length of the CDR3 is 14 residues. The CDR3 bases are TGTGCAAGTCGCTTAGAACTGATCACAGATACGCAGTATTTT. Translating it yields CASRLELITDTQYF.

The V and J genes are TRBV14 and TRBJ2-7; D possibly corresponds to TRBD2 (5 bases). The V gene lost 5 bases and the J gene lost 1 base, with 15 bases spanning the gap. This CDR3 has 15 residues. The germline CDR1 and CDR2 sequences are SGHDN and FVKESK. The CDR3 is CASSNPGLGSYEQYF. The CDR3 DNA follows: TGTGCCAGCAGCAACCCGGGATTGGGGTCCTACGAGCAGTACTTC.

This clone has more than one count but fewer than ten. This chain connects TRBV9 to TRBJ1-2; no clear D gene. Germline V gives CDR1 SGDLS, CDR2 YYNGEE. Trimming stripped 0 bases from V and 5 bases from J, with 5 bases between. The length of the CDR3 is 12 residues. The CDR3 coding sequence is TGTGCCAGCAGCGTAGCTCAATATGGCTACACCTTC. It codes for CASSVAQYGYTF.

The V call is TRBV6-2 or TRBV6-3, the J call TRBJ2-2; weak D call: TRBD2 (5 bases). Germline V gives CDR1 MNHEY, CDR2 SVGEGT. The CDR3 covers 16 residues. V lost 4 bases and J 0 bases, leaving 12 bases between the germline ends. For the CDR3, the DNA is TGTGCCAGCAGTTGGGCGGGCCGCGCGAACACCGGGGAGCTGTTTTTT. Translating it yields CASSWAGRANTGELFF.

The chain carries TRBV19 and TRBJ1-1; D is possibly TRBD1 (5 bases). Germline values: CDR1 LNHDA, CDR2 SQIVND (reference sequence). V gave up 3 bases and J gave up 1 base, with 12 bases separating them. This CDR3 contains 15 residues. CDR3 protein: CASSIRQGTNTEAFF. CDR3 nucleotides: TGTGCCAGTAGTATCCGGCAGGGTACGAACACTGAAGCTTTCTTT. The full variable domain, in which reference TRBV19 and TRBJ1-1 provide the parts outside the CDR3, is DGGITQSPKYLFRKEGQNVTLSCEQNLNHDAMYWYRQDPGQGLRLIYYSQIVNDFQKGDIAEGYSVSREKKESFPLTVTSAQKNPTAFYLCASSIRQGTNTEAFFGQGTRLTVV.

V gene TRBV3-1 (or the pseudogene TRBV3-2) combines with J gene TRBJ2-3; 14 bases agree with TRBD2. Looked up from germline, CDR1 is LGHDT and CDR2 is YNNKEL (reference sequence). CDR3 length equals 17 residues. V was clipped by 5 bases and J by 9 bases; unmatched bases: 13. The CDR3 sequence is CASSSSRKGLAGETQYF. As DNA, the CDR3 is TGTGCCAGCAGCTCAAGCCGAAAGGGACTAGCGGGAGAAACGCAGTATTTT.

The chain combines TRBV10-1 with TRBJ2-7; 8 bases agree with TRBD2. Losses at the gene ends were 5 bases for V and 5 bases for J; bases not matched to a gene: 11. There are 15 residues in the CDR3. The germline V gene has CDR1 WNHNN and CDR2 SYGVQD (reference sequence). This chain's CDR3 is CASSKVAGCRHEQYF. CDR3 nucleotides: TGCGCCAGCAGTAAAGTAGCGGGATGTCGCCACGAGCAGTACTTC.

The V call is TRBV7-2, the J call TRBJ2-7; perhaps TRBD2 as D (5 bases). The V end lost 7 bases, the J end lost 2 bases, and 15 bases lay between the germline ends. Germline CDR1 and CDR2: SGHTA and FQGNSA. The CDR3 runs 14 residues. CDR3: CASTLGEVAYEQYF. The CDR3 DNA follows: TGTGCCAGCACCCTGGGAGAGGTGGCCTACGAGCAGTACTTC.

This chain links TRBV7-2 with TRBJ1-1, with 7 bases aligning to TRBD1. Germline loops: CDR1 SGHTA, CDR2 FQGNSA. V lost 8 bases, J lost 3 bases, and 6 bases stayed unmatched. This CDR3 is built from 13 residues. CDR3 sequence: CASGPDRDTEAFF. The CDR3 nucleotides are TGTGCCAGCGGCCCAGACAGGGACACTGAAGCTTTCTTT.

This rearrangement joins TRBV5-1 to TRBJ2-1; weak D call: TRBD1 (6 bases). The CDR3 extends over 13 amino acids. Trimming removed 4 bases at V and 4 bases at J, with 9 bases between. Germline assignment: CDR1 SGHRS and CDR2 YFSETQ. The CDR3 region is CASSDQGYNEQFF. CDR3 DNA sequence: TGCGCCAGCAGCGATCAGGGGTACAATGAGCAGTTCTTC.

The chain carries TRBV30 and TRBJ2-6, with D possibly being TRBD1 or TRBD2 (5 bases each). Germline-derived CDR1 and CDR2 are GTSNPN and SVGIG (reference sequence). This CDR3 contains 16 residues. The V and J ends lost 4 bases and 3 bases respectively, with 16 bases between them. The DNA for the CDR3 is TGTGCCTGGAACGGGGACGGGGTGGATGGGGCCAACGTCCTGACTTTC. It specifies CAWNGDGVDGANVLTF.

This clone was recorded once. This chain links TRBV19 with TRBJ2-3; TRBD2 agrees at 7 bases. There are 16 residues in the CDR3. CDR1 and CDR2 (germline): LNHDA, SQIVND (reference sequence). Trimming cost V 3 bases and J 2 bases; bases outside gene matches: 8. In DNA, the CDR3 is TGTGCCAGTAGTATTGGTGCGGGAGCCCCCACAGATACGCAGTATTTT. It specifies CASSIGAGAPTDTQYF.

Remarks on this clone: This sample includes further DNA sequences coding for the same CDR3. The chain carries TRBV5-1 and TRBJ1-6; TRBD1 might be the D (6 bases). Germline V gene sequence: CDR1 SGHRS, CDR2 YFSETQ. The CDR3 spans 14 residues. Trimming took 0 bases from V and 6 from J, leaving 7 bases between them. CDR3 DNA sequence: TGCGCCAGCAGCTTGGCCAGGGGTAATTCACCCCTCCACTTT. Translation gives CASSLARGNSPLHF.

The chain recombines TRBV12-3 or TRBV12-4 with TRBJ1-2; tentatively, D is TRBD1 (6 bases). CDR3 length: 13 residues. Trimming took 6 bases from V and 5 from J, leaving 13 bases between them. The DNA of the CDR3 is TGTGCCAGCAGAGGGGGTCAGGGGTATGGCTACACCTTC. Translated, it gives CASRGGQGYGYTF.

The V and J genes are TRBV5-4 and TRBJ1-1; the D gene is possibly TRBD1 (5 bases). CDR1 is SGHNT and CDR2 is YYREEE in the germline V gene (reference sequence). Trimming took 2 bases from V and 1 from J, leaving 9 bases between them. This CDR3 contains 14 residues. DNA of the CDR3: TGTGCCAGCAGCTTTCCAGGGAAGAACACTGAAGCTTTCTTT. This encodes CASSFPGKNTEAFF.

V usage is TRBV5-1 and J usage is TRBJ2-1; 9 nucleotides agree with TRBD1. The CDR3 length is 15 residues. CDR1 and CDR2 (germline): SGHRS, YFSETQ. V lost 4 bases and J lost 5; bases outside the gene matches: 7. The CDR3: CASSTGTGRHNEQFF. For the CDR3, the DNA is TGCGCCAGCAGCACCGGGACAGGGAGGCACAATGAGCAGTTCTTC.

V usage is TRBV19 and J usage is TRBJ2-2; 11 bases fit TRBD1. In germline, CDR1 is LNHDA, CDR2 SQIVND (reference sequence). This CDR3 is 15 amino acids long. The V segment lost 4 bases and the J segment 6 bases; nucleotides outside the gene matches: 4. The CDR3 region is CASSTGQGAAGELFF. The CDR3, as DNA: TGTGCCAGTAGTACCGGACAGGGGGCCGCCGGGGAGCTGTTTTTT.

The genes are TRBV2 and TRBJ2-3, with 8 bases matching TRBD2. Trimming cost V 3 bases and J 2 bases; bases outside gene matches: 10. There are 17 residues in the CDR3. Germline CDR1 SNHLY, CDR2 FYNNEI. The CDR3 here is CASSEQLAEYFTDTQYF. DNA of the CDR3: TGTGCCAGCAGTGAGCAACTAGCGGAGTATTTCACAGATACGCAGTATTTT.

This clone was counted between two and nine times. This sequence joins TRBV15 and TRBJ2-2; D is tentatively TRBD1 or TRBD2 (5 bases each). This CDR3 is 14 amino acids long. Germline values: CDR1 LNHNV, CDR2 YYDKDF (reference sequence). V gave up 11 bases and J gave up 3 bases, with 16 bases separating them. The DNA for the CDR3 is TGTGCCTCCTCGAGGGGTTTTGACACCGGGGAGCTGTTTTTT. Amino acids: CASSRGFDTGELFF. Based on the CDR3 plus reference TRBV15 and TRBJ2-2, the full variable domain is DAMVIQNPRYQVTQFGKPVTLSCSQTLNHNVMYWYQQKSSQAPKLLFHYYDKDFNNEADTPDNFQSRRPNTSFCFLDIRSPGLGDTAMYLCASSRGFDTGELFFGEGSRLTVL.

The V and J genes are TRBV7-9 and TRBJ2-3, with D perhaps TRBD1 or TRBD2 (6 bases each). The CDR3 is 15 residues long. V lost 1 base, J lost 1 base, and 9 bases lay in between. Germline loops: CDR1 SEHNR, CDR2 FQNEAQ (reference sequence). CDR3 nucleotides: TGTGCCAGCAGCTTAGGGAGGGGGGGCACAGATACGCAGTATTTT. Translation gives CASSLGRGGTDTQYF.

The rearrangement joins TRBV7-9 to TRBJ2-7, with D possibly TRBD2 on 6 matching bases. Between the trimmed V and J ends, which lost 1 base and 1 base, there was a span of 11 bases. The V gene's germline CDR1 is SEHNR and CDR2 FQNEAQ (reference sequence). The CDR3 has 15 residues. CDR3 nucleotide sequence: TGTGCCAGCAGCTTAGGGAGGGTAGGATCCTACGAGCAGTACTTC. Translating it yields CASSLGRVGSYEQYF.